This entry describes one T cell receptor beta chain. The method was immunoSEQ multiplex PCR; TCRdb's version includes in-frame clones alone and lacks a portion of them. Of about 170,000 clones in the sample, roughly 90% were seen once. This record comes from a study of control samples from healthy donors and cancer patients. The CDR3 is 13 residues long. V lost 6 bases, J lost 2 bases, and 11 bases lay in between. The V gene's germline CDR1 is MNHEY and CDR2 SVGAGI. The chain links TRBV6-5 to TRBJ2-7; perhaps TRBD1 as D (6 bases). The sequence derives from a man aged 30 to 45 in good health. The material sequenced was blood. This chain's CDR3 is CASSPTGPYEQYF. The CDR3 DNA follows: TGTGCCAGCAGCCCGACAGGCCCCTACGAGCAGTACTTC.